This T cell receptor beta chain is from a study of regulatory T cells in long-lasting Graves disease. Germline-derived CDR1 and CDR2 are GTSNPN and SVGIG (reference sequence). J was trimmed by 8 bases and V by 4 bases; bases with no gene match: 8. This CDR3 has 14 residues. Study-wide results and limits: A greater number of public clonotypes (more than 2,500) was shared by persistent patients than by new patients (roughly 880). Under persistent disease, TRBV28, TRBJ1-2 and TRBJ2-5 were used preferentially.

CDR3-region Arm-PCR and iRepertoire HTBI primers produced the TCR beta libraries. TCRdb re-called the multiplex PCR reads with MiXCR, one entry per CDR3 protein. Of 700,000 or so distinct CDR3 sequences in the sample, around 30% were seen once. To note about this clonotype: Its antigen remains unidentified.

As to time point: persistent/refractory GD, antithyroid drugs over 5 years with positive TRAb. RNA from PBMCs was the source of the TCR library. It was by American Thyroid Association guidelines that Graves' disease was diagnosed. An endocrinology department in Xi'an, China, recruited the patients. The sequencing used peripheral blood mononuclear cells (PBMCs), collected when the disease was refractory, from a patient treated with antithyroid drugs. The origin of this receptor is a female donor with Graves disease. The genes are TRBV30 and TRBJ1-6; TRBD1 aligns across 7 bases. The CDR3 sequence is CAWKVDRLYSPLHF. CDR3 coding DNA: TGTGCCTGGAAGGTGGACAGGTTGTATTCACCCCTCCACTTT.